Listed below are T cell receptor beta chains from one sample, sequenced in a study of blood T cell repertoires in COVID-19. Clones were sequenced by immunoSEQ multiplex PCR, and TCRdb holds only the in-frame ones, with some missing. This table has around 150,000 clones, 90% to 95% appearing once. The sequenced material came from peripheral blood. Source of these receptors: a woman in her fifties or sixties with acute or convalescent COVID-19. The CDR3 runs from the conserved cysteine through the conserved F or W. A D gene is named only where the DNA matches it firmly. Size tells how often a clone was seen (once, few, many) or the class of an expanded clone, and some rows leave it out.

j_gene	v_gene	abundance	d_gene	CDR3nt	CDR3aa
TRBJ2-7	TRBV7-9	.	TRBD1	TGTGCCAGCAGCACGTCCTCAACAGGGGACGAGCAGTACTTC	CASSTSSTGDEQYF
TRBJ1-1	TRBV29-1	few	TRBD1	TGCAGCGTTAAGGACAGGGTGAACACTGAAGCTTTCTTT	CSVKDRVNTEAFF
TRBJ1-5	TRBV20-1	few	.	TGCAGTGCTAGTTCAGGGGTTAATCAGCCCCAGCATTTT	CSASSGVNQPQHF
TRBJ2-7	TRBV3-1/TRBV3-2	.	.	TGTGCCAGCAGCCTTTCATACGAGCAGTACTTC	CASSLSYEQYF
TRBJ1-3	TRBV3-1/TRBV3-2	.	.	TGTGCCAGCAGCCAAGGTTGGAGCTCTGGAAACACCATATATTTT	CASSQGWSSGNTIYF
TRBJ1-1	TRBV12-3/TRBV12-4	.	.	TGTGCCAGCAGTTTCTCCCTCCCTGAAGCTTTCTTT	CASSFSLPEAFF
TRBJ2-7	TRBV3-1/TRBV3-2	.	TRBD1	TGTGCCAGCAGCCAAGGACAGGGAAACGAGCAGTACTTC	CASSQGQGNEQYF
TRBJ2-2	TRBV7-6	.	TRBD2	TGTGCCAGCAGCGCCGGGGGGGGAGACACCGGGGAGCTGTTTTTT	CASSAGGGDTGELFF
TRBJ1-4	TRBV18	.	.	TGTGCCAGCTCGAAGCAGGCAACTAATGAAAAACTGTTTTTT	CASSKQATNEKLFF
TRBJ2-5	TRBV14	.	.	TGTGCCAGCAGCCGGGCCCAGCAAGAGACCCAGTACTTC	CASSRAQQETQYF
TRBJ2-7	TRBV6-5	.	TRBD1	TGTGCCAGTAAACCGGGACAGACCAACGAGCAGTACTTC	CASKPGQTNEQYF
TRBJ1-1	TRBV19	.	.	TGTGCCAGTAGTGAATTCAACGGGGACACTGAAGCTTTCTTT	CASSEFNGDTEAFF
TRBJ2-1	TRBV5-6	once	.	TGTGCCAGCAGCTTGGACAGACATGAGCAGTTCTTC	CASSLDRHEQFF
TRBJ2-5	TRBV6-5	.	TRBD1	TGTGCCAGCAGTTCTTACAGGGGGAATTACCAAGAGACCCAGTACTTC	CASSSYRGNYQETQYF
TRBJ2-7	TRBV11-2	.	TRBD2	TGTGCCAGCAGCCCGAGACTAGCGGGAGTAGCTGAGCAGTACTTC	CASSPRLAGVAEQYF
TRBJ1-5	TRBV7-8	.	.	TGTGCCAGCAGCTTGGGGCAGTGGGATCAGCCCCAGCATTTT	CASSLGQWDQPQHF
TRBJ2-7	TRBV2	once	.	TGTGCCAGCAGTGGGCCAGGCTCCTACGAGCAGTACTTC	CASSGPGSYEQYF
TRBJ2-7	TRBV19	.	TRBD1	TGTGCCAGTAGTCCCGGGACAGGTCCCTCCTACGAGCAGTACTTC	CASSPGTGPSYEQYF
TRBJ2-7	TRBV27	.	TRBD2	TGTGCCAGCAGTTGGGGACTAGCGGGGCGTTTTGTAAGTCGGGTCGAGCAGTACTTC	CASSWGLAGRFVSRVEQYF
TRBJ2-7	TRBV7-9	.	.	TGTGCCAGCACCCTGACCGGGAGCTACGAGCAGTACTTC	CASTLTGSYEQYF
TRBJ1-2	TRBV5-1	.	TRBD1	TGCGCCAGCAGCCCGGGACAGAACTATGGCTACACCTTC	CASSPGQNYGYTF
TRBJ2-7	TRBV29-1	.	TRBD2	TGCAGCGTTCGGACTAGCGGACCCTACGAGCAGTACTTC	CSVRTSGPYEQYF
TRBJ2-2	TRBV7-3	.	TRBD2	TGTGCCAGCAGCACCTCCGGCGGGGGGGCGCGAACCGGGGAGCTGTTTTTT	CASSTSGGGARTGELFF
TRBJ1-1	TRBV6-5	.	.	TGTGCCAGCAGAGCCGGGAGGACTGAAGCTTTCTTT	CASRAGRTEAFF
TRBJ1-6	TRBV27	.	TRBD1	TGTGCCAGCAGTCCTACAGGGGGCGCGCGTTTGTATAATTCACCCCTCCACTTT	CASSPTGGARLYNSPLHF
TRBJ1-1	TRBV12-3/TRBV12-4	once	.	TGTGCCAGCAGTTCCGGTAGCAGAACTGAAGCTTTCTTT	CASSSGSRTEAFF
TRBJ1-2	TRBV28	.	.	TGTGCCAGCAGTTTACTCAGGGCTAATGGCTACACCTTC	CASSLLRANGYTF
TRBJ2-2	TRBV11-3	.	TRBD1	TGTGCCAGCAGCCGAGGGGGCTCGAACACCGGGGAGCTGTTTTTT	CASSRGGSNTGELFF
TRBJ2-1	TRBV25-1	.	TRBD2	TGTGCCAGCAGTGACTTAGCGGGAGCGTCCAGCAATGAGCAGTTCTTC	CASSDLAGASSNEQFF
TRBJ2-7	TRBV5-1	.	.	TGCGCCAGCAGCCTGGACGGTTACTCCTACGAGCAGTACTTC	CASSLDGYSYEQYF
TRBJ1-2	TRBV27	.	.	TGTGCCAGCGGCGGACAGAGTCTGTATGGCTACACCTTC	CASGGQSLYGYTF
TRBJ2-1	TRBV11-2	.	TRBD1	TGTGCCAGCAGCTTAGAAGGGGGCAGACAACAGTTCTTC	CASSLEGGRQQFF
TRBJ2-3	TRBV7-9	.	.	TGTGCCAGCAGCCACATACAGGGAGATACGCAGTATTTT	CASSHIQGDTQYF
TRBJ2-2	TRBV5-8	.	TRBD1	TGTGCCAGCAGCCCGGAGTGGACAGGGACCGGGGAGCTGTTTTTT	CASSPEWTGTGELFF
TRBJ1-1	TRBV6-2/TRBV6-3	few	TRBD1	TGTGCCAGCAGTTTCTCAGGACAGGGGGGCACTGAAGCTTTCTTT	CASSFSGQGGTEAFF
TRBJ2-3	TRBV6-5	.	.	TGTGCCGTCCCGGGACAACCGCTTCGAACAGATACGCAGTATTTT	CAVPGQPLRTDTQYF
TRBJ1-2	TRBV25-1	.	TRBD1	TGTGCCAGCAGCTCCGGGACAGGGGGATTGTCTTCGGGAGGCTACACCTTC	CASSSGTGGLSSGGYTF
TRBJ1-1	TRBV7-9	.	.	TGTGCCAGCAGCCCCTTAAAGGGGGTAATAGGTGAAGCTTTCTTT	CASSPLKGVIGEAFF
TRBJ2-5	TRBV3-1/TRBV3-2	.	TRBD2	TGTGCCAGCAGCCAAGGGAGCGGGGGCCTTGGGCCCCAGTACTTC	CASSQGSGGLGPQYF
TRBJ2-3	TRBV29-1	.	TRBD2	TGCAGCGTCAGCGGGGCCACAGATACGCAGTATTTT	CSVSGATDTQYF
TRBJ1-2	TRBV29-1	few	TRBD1	TGCAGCGCCGAGGGGGCAGCCTATGGCTACACCTTC	CSAEGAAYGYTF
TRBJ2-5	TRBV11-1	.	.	TGTGCCAGCAGCTTAGGGGGACTGTGGGGTGAGACCCAGTACTTC	CASSLGGLWGETQYF
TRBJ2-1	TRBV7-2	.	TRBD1	TGTGCCAGCAGCTTGGGGACAGGGTTCAATGAGCAGTTCTTC	CASSLGTGFNEQFF
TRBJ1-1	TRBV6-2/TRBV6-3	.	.	TGTGCCAGCAGTTACGGGGTGGGCAGCGGCACTGAAGCTTTCTTT	CASSYGVGSGTEAFF
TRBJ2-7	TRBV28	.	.	TGTGCCAGCAGTTTTAGGGCCTTTCCGGGAGCAAACTACGAGCAGTACTTC	CASSFRAFPGANYEQYF
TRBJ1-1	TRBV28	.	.	TGTGCCAGCAGCGCACCGGGACACTTCATGAACACTGAAGCTTTCTTT	CASSAPGHFMNTEAFF
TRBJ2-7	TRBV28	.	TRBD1	TGTGCCAGCAGTTCCCGGACAGGACTCTACGAGCAGTACTTC	CASSSRTGLYEQYF
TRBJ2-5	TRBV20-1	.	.	TGCAGTGCTAGAGTAGCGGAGACCCAGTACTTC	CSARVAETQYF
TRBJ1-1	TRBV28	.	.	TGTGCCAGTAGGGGCGGCACTGAAGCTTTCTTT	CASRGGTEAFF
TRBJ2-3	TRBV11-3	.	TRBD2	TGTGCCAGCAGCCTGTCGGGAGGAACCACAGATACGCAGTATTTT	CASSLSGGTTDTQYF
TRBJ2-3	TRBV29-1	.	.	TGCAGCGGGGGACCGCGGGTAGGCTTCACAGATACGCAGTATTTT	CSGGPRVGFTDTQYF
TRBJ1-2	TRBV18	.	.	TGTGCCAGCTCACCAGGCGGAGGCCGATTTGGCTACACCTTC	CASSPGGGRFGYTF
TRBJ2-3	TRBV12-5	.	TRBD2	TGTGCTAGTGGTTCCGTTAGCGGGGGTGGGACAGATACGCAGTATTTT	CASGSVSGGGTDTQYF
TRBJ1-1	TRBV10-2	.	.	TGCGCCAGCAGTGAATGGAGCCCAGTGAACACTGAAGCTTTCTTT	CASSEWSPVNTEAFF